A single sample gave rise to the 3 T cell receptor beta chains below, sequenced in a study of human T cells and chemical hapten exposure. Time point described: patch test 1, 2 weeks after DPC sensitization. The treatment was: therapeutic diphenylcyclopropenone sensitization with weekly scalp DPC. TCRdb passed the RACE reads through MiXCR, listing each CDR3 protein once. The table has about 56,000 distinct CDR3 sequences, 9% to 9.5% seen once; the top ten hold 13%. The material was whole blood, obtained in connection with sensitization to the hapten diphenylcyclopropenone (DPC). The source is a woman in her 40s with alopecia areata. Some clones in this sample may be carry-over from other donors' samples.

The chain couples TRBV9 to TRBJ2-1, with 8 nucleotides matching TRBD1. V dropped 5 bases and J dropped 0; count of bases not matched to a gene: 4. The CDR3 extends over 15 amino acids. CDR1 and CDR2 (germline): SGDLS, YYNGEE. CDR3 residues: CASRPTGGSYNEQFF. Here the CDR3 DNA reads TGTGCCAGCAGACCTACAGGGGGCTCCTACAATGAGCAGTTCTTC. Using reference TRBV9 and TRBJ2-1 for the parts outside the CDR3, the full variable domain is DSGVTQTPKHLITATGQRVTLRCSPRSGDLSVYWYQQSLDQGLQFLIQYYNGEERAKGNILERFSAQQFPDLHSELNLSSLELGDSALYFCASRPTGGSYNEQFFGPGTRLTVL.

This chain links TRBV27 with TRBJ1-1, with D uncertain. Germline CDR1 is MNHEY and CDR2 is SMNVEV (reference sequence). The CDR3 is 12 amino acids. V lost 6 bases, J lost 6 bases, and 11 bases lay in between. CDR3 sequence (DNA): TGTGCCAGCAGGGTGGGTGGCGCTGAAGCTTTCTTT. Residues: CASRVGGAEAFF.

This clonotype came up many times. The CDR3 spells CASSLGTPPLGAFF. CDR3 DNA sequence: TGTGCCAGCAGCTTAGGAACCCCCCCGCTGGGGGCTTTCTTT. The chain carries TRBV5-6 and TRBJ1-1; D is unclear. In germline, CDR1 is SGHDT, CDR2 YYEEEE. V dropped 2 bases and J dropped 11 bases, with 19 bases sitting between them. This CDR3 region has 14 residues.